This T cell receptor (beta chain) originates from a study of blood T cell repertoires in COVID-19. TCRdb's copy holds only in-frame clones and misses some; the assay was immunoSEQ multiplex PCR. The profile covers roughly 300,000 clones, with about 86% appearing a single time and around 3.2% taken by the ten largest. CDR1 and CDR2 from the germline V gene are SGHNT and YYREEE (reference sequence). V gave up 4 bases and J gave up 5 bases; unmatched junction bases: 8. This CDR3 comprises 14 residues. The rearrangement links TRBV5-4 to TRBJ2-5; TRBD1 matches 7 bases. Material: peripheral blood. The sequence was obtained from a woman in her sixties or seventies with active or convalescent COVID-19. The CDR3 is CASSPRGPAETQYF. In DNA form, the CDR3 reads TGTGCCAGCAGCCCAAGGGGGCCCGCGGAGACCCAGTACTTC.